This T cell receptor beta chain was recorded in a study of blood T cells in healthy people across ages. Study-wide results and caveats: As naive T cell percentage varied, TCR beta diversity correlated strongly with it.

V gave up 6 bases and J gave up 4 bases, with 3 bases separating them. This CDR3 has 11 residues. Combining a sample-barcoded 5' primer with a J-beta primer mix, a second PCR ran for about 6 to 11 cycles. In TCRdb, the 5' RACE reads were re-called with MiXCR into one record per CDR3 protein. Here the sample spans 1 million or so distinct CDR3 sequences, under 30% being singletons. This clonotype was detected a few times. The antigen remains unidentified. This sample also appeared in a second study, on T cells of mothers and their children.

Specimen: blood. The V call is TRBV12-3 or TRBV12-4, the J call TRBJ1-4; D gene ambiguous. The TCR originated in a girl aged 2 to 10 in good health. The CDR3 region is CASRLNEKLFF. DNA for the CDR3: TGTGCCAGCAGGCTTAATGAAAAACTGTTTTTT.